Listed below are T cell receptor beta chains from one sample, sequenced in a study of T cells in Graves' hyperthyroidism and ophthalmopathy. TCRdb passed the multiplex PCR reads through MiXCR, listing each CDR3 protein once. The sample records around 700,000 distinct CDR3 sequences, just over 35% being singletons. Sequences were obtained from blood. These receptor sequences come from a woman between 40 and 55 years old with Graves' hyperthyroidism. Both conserved end residues are part of each CDR3. A D gene is named only where the DNA matches it firmly. Rows give clone size only sometimes, using once, few, many, or a class for an expanded clone.

-	-	14	TRBV2	TRBJ1-3	CASKRGNSGNTIYF	TGTGCCAGCAAGCGGGGGAATTCTGGAAACACCATATATTTT
-	few	14	TRBV10-3	TRBJ1-2	CASSFREDNYGYTF	TGTGCCAGCAGTTTCAGGGAGGACAACTATGGCTACACCTTC
TRBD1	-	15	TRBV7-2	TRBJ2-7	CASSHGRTGSYEQYF	TGTGCCAGCAGCCACGGAAGGACAGGTTCCTACGAGCAGTACTTC
TRBD2	-	14	TRBV11-2	TRBJ2-7	CASSLLARYYEQYF	TGTGCCAGCAGCCTACTAGCGCGGTACTACGAGCAGTACTTC
-	many	15	TRBV19	TRBJ1-6	CASNGGSSYNSPLHF	TGTGCCAGTAATGGCGGGAGCTCCTATAATTCACCCCTCCACTTT
-	-	14	TRBV19	TRBJ2-3	CASSIGTDTDTQYF	TGTGCCAGTAGTATAGGGACAGACACAGATACGCAGTATTTT
TRBD1	few	13	TRBV20-1	TRBJ1-1	CSAWGQGGTEAFF	TGCAGTGCATGGGGACAGGGAGGAACTGAAGCTTTCTTT
-	few	14	TRBV11-2	TRBJ1-1	CASRDGPTLDEAFF	TGTGCCAGCCGCGACGGACCAACTCTGGATGAAGCTTTCTTT
-	-	17	TRBV7-6	TRBJ1-1	CASSLVAGGAEHTEAFF	TGTGCCAGCAGCTTAGTGGCTGGGGGCGCGGAGCACACTGAAGCTTTCTTT
-	-	16	TRBV10-3	TRBJ2-2	CAISARRGPGPGELFF	TGTGCCATCAGTGCTAGAAGGGGACCTGGGCCCGGGGAGCTGTTTTTT
TRBD1	-	15	TRBV7-9	TRBJ1-2	CASSIQGAQTHGYTF	TGTGCCAGCAGCATCCAGGGGGCCCAGACACATGGCTACACCTTC
TRBD1	-	15	TRBV7-9	TRBJ1-1	CASSRGTVMNTEAFF	TGTGCCAGCAGCCGCGGGACAGTCATGAACACTGAAGCTTTCTTT
TRBD1	-	14	TRBV12-3/TRBV12-4	TRBJ1-4	CASGTGGLHEKLFF	TGTGCCAGCGGGACAGGGGGTTTGCATGAAAAACTGTTTTTT
-	many	13	TRBV14	TRBJ1-1	CASSQSENTEAFF	TGTGCCAGCAGCCAAAGTGAGAACACTGAAGCTTTCTTT
-	many	14	TRBV20-1	TRBJ2-7	CSAPSVRSSYEQYF	TGCAGTGCCCCCTCCGTGAGGAGCTCCTACGAGCAGTACTTC
-	many	13	TRBV7-3	TRBJ1-6	CASSPGLNSPLHF	TGTGCCAGCAGCCCAGGGCTGAATTCACCCCTCCACTTT
-	-	14	TRBV5-4	TRBJ1-1	CASSGRAQNTEAFF	TGTGCCAGCAGCGGGCGGGCCCAGAACACTGAAGCTTTCTTT
-	-	14	TRBV11-2	TRBJ2-7	CASSLGVGDYEQYF	TGTGCCAGCAGCTTAGGAGTGGGGGACTACGAGCAGTACTTC
-	many	15	TRBV5-8	TRBJ2-7	CASSLGQGGSYEQYF	TGTGCCAGCAGCTTGGGGCAGGGGGGCTCCTACGAGCAGTACTTC
TRBD1	-	14	TRBV14	TRBJ1-1	CASSQGQGAGEAFF	TGTGCCAGCAGCCAGGGACAGGGGGCCGGTGAAGCTTTCTTT
TRBD1	-	16	TRBV7-2	TRBJ1-4	CASSSQGQGGNEKLFF	TGTGCCAGCAGCTCTCAAGGACAGGGAGGGAATGAAAAACTGTTTTTT
-	-	13	TRBV29-1	TRBJ1-2	CSSLGPTNYGYTF	TGCAGCAGCTTGGGACCTACTAACTATGGCTACACCTTC
-	few	13	TRBV6-1	TRBJ1-1	CASSTWRGAEAFF	TGTGCCAGCAGTACCTGGCGTGGGGCTGAAGCTTTCTTT
-	many	13	TRBV6-1	TRBJ1-5	CASSDGNHQPQHF	TGTGCCAGCAGTGATGGAAACCATCAGCCCCAGCATTTT
-	many	13	TRBV19	TRBJ2-2	CASTRSVSGELFF	TGTGCCAGTACCCGTTCGGTTTCCGGGGAGCTGTTTTTT
-	-	16	TRBV7-9	TRBJ2-5	CASSQSQGEGNQPQYF	TGTGCCAGCAGCCAATCTCAGGGGGAGGGCAATCAGCCCCAGTACTTC
-	-	13	TRBV6-2/TRBV6-3	TRBJ1-1	CASIPRWNTEAFF	TGTGCCAGCATCCCCAGGTGGAACACTGAAGCTTTCTTT
-	-	13	TRBV29-1	TRBJ1-1	CSVEYVGDTEAFF	TGCAGCGTTGAATACGTGGGGGACACTGAAGCTTTCTTT
TRBD1	-	14	TRBV7-2	TRBJ2-4	CASSSGTGGGIQYF	TGTGCCAGCAGCTCCGGGACAGGGGGCGGGATTCAGTACTTC
-	-	13	TRBV25-1	TRBJ1-2	CASSESAREGYTF	TGTGCCAGCAGTGAATCGGCCCGGGAGGGCTACACCTTC
TRBD2	-	16	TRBV12-3/TRBV12-4	TRBJ2-5	CASSPTSLAGEETQYF	TGTGCCAGCAGTCCAACCTCACTAGCGGGGGAAGAGACCCAGTACTTC
-	few	13	TRBV24-1	TRBJ1-1	CASSLGRRYEAFF	TGTGCCAGCAGTTTAGGGCGCAGGTATGAAGCTTTCTTT
-	many	15	TRBV12-3/TRBV12-4	TRBJ1-2	CASSFIGREGDGYTF	TGTGCCAGCAGTTTTATCGGCAGGGAGGGAGATGGCTACACCTTC
-	-	15	TRBV7-2	TRBJ1-6	CASSGRGVLNSPLHF	TGTGCCAGCAGTGGGCGGGGGGTCCTGAATTCACCCCTCCACTTT
-	-	10	TRBV29-1	TRBJ1-1	CGVANTEAFF	TGCGGCGTGGCAAACACTGAAGCTTTCTTT
TRBD1	-	14	TRBV20-1	TRBJ2-7	CSARPEGASYGQYF	TGCAGTGCTCGCCCCGAGGGGGCCTCCTACGGGCAGTACTTC
-	-	11	TRBV6-6	TRBJ1-2	CASSHDYGYTF	TGTGCCAGCTCACACGACTATGGCTACACCTTC
-	-	16	TRBV7-9	TRBJ1-2	CASSSSPTGELDGYTF	TGTGCCAGCAGCTCATCGCCCACCGGGGAGCTGGATGGCTACACCTTC
-	many	16	TRBV7-9	TRBJ1-1	CASSSRLGLADTEAFF	TGTGCCAGCAGCTCACGGCTCGGGCTGGCGGACACTGAAGCTTTCTTT
-	many	14	TRBV7-3	TRBJ2-5	CASSSAGQRETQYF	TGTGCCAGCAGCTCAGCGGGACAGAGGGAGACCCAGTACTTC
TRBD2	-	13	TRBV28	TRBJ2-7	CASSPSGIYEQYF	TGTGCCAGCAGTCCAAGCGGGATCTACGAGCAGTACTTC
-	-	17	TRBV15	TRBJ1-1	CATSSESRSTGNTEAFF	TGTGCCACCAGCAGTGAGTCCCGGAGTACGGGGAACACTGAAGCTTTCTTT
TRBD1	few	15	TRBV12-3/TRBV12-4	TRBJ1-5	CASSLEGANNQPQHF	TGTGCCAGCAGTTTAGAGGGGGCTAACAATCAGCCCCAGCATTTT
-	-	13	TRBV25-1	TRBJ1-1	CASTSGNFAEAFF	TGTGCCAGCACCTCAGGGAATTTCGCTGAAGCTTTCTTT
-	many	12	TRBV7-9	TRBJ1-6	CASSLWNSPLHF	TGTGCCAGCAGCTTGTGGAATTCACCCCTCCACTTT
-	many	14	TRBV20-1	TRBJ1-4	CSARDGQGGEKLFF	TGCAGTGCTAGAGATGGGCAGGGTGGGGAAAAACTGTTTTTT
-	-	15	TRBV7-2	TRBJ1-4	CASSLNPESLGKLFF	TGTGCCAGCAGCCTAAATCCGGAGAGCCTTGGAAAACTGTTTTTT
-	many	13	TRBV20-1	TRBJ1-3	CSARLPPTHTIYF	TGCAGTGCTAGACTACCCCCCACGCACACCATATATTTT
TRBD1	-	14	TRBV24-1	TRBJ1-4	CATSETGTGEKLFF	TGTGCCACCAGTGAGACAGGGACGGGTGAAAAACTGTTTTTT
-	-	14	TRBV2	TRBJ1-1	CASSARRGGTEAFF	TGTGCCAGCAGCGCTAGGCGGGGAGGAACTGAAGCTTTCTTT